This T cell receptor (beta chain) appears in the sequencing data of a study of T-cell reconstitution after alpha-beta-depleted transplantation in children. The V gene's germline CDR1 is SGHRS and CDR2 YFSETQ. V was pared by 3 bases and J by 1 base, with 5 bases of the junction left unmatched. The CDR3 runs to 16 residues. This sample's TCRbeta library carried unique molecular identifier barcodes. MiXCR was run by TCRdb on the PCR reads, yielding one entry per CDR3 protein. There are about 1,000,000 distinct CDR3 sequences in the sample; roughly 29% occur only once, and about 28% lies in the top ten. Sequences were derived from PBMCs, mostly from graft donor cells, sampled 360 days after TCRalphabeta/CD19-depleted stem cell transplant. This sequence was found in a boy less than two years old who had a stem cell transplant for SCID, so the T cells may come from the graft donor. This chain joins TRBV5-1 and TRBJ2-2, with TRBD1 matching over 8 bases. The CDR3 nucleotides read TGCGCCAGCAGCTCTGGACAGGGCCGGAACACCGGGGAGCTGTTTTTT. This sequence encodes CASSSGQGRNTGELFF. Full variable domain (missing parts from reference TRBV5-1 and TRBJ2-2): KAGVTQTPRYLIKTRGQQVTLSCSPISGHRSVSWYQQTPGQGLQFLFEYFSETQRNKGNFPGRFSGRQFSNSRSEMNVSTLELGDSALYLCASSSGQGRNTGELFFGEGSRLTVL.